The rows below give T cell receptor beta chains drawn from one sample of a study of blood T cell repertoires in COVID-19. Some clones are missing from TCRdb's copy, which holds only in-frame ones; the method was immunoSEQ multiplex PCR. The table has over 250,000 clones, roughly 89% seen once. Sequences were obtained from PBMCs or T cells enriched from blood (not recorded which). The receptors come from a man between 35 and 55 years old who had recovered from COVID-19. Each CDR3 is given with its conserved first and last residue. D genes are given only for firm matches.

D: NA; V: TRBV12-3/TRBV12-4; J: TRBJ2-3; CDR3: CASSLDYIDTQYF; DNA: TGTGCCAGCAGTTTGGACTACATTGATACGCAGTATTTT
D: NA; V: TRBV18; J: TRBJ1-4; CDR3: CASSHLGGPDEKLFF; DNA: TGTGCCAGCTCGCACCTCGGGGGGCCGGATGAAAAACTGTTTTTT
D: TRBD1; V: TRBV5-1; J: TRBJ1-3; CDR3: CASSLGQWGQGTSGNTIYF; DNA: TGCGCCAGCAGCTTGGGTCAGTGGGGACAGGGTACTTCTGGAAACACCATATATTTT
D: TRBD1; V: TRBV7-6; J: TRBJ2-1; CDR3: CASSRRQGTYNEQFF; DNA: TGTGCCAGCAGCCGCAGACAGGGAACCTACAATGAGCAGTTCTTC
D: TRBD2; V: TRBV4-3; J: TRBJ2-3; CDR3: CASSRGLAADTQYF; DNA: TGCGCCAGCAGCCGCGGACTAGCCGCAGATACGCAGTATTTT
D: NA; V: TRBV5-4; J: TRBJ2-5; CDR3: CASRDIAWETQYF; DNA: TGTGCCAGCAGGGACATAGCCTGGGAGACCCAGTACTTC
D: TRBD1; V: TRBV19; J: TRBJ1-5; CDR3: CASGQGAQPQHF; DNA: TGTGCCAGTGGACAGGGGGCTCAGCCCCAGCATTTT
D: NA; V: TRBV7-7; J: TRBJ2-7; CDR3: CASSLLGGYEQYF; DNA: TGTGCTAGCAGCCTACTCGGGGGATACGAGCAGTACTTC
D: TRBD1; V: TRBV19; J: TRBJ1-5; CDR3: CASQGGGQARFNQPQHF; DNA: TGTGCCAGCCAAGGTGGGGGACAGGCAAGATTCAATCAGCCCCAGCATTTT
D: NA; V: TRBV6-4; J: TRBJ2-7; CDR3: CASSDSSRGYEQYF; DNA: TGTGCCAGCAGTGACTCGAGTCGAGGTTACGAGCAGTACTTC
D: NA; V: TRBV19; J: TRBJ2-4; CDR3: CAPFGPNIQYF; DNA: TGTGCCCCCTTTGGGCCTAACATTCAGTACTTC
D: TRBD1; V: TRBV5-6; J: TRBJ2-7; CDR3: CASSSRGTGNSYEQYF; DNA: TGTGCCAGCAGCTCCAGAGGGACAGGGAATTCCTACGAGCAGTACTTC
D: NA; V: TRBV19; J: TRBJ1-5; CDR3: CASSIRSVGQGNYQPQHF; DNA: TGTGCCAGTAGTATTAGAAGTGTAGGGCAGGGGAACTATCAGCCCCAGCATTTT
D: NA; V: TRBV27; J: TRBJ1-2; CDR3: CASSPYVGRDKNGYTF; DNA: TGTGCCAGCAGTCCCTACGTGGGGAGAGATAAGAATGGCTACACCTTC